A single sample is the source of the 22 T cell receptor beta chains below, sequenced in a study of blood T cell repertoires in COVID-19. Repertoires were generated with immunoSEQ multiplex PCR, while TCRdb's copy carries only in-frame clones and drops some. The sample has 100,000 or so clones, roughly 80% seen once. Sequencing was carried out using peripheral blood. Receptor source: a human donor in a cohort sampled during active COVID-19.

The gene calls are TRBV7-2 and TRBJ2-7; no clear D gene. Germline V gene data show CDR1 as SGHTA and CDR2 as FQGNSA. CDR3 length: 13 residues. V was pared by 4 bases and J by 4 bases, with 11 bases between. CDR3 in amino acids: CASSSTPDYEQYF. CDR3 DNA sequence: TGTGCCAGCAGCTCGACTCCGGATTACGAGCAGTACTTC.

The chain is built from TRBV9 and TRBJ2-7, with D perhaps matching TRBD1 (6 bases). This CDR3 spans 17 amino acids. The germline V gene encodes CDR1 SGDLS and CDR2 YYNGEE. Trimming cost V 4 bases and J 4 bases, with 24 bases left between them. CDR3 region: CASSPGVGLLLGYEQYF. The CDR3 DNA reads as TGTGCCAGCAGCCCAGGGGTAGGGTTACTTCTTGGGTACGAGCAGTACTTC.

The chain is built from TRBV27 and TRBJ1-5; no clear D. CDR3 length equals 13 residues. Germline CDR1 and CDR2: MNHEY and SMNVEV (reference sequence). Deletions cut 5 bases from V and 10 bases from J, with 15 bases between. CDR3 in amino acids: CASSPTQRGPQHF. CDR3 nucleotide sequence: TGTGCCAGCAGTCCGACACAACGGGGACCCCAGCATTTT.

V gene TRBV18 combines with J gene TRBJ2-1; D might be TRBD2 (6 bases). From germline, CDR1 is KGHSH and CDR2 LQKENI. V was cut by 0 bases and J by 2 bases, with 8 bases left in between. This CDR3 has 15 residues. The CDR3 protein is CASSPPSGTYNEQFF. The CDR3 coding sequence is TGTGCCAGCTCACCACCTAGCGGAACCTACAATGAGCAGTTCTTC.

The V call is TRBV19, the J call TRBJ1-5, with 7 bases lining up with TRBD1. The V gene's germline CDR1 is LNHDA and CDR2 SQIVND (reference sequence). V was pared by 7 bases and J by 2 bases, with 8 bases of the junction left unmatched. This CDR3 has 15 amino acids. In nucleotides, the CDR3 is TGTGCCAGTACCAGCGGGGGGACAGGCAATCAGCCCCAGCATTTT. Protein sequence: CASTSGGTGNQPQHF.

CDR3 loop: CASSLGGGHQPQHF. CDR3 nucleotide sequence: TGTGCCAGCAGCCTGGGGGGAGGTCATCAGCCCCAGCATTTT. The J gene is TRBJ1-5, the V gene TRBV5-5, with a weak D call TRBD1 (5 bases). V lost 4 bases, J lost 5 bases, and 13 bases lay in between. The CDR3 spans 14 residues. The germline gives CDR1 SGHKS, CDR2 YYEKEE (reference sequence).

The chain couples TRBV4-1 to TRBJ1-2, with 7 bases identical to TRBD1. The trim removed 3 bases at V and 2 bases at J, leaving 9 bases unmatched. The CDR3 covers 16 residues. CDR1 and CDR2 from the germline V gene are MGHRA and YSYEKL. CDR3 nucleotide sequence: TGCGCCAGCAGCCACTCCTTGGCACAGGGGAACTATGGCTACACCTTC. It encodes CASSHSLAQGNYGYTF.

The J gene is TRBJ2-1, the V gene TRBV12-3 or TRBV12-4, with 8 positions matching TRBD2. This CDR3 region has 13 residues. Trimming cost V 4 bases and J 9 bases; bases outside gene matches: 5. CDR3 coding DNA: TGTGCCAGCAGTTCCGGGACTAGGGGTGAGCAGTTCTTC. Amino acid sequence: CASSSGTRGEQFF.

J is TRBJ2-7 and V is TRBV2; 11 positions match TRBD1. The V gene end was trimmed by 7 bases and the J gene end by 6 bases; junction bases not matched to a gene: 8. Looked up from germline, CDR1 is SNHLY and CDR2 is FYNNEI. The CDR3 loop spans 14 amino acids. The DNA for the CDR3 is TGTGCCAGCAATGGACAGGGGGCAAAGCGCGAGCAGTACTTC. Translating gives CASNGQGAKREQYF. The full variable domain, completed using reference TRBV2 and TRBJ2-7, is EPEVTQTPSHQVTQMGQEVILRCVPISNHLYFYWYRQILGQKVEFLVSFYNNEISEKSEIFDDQFSVERPDGSNFTLKIRSTKLEDSAMYFCASNGQGAKREQYFGPGTRLTVT.

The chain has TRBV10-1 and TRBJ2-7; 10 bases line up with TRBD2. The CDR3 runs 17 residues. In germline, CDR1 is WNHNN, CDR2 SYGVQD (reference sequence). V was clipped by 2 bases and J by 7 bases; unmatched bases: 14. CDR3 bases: TGCGCCAGCAGTGAGACCCACCCAGCGGGAGGGCGCGGAGAGCAGTACTTC. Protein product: CASSETHPAGGRGEQYF.

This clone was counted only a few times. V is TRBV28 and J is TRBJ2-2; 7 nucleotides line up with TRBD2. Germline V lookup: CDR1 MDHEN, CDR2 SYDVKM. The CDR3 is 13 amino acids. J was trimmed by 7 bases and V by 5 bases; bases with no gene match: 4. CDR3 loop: CASSLGLIGELFF. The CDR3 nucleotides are TGTGCCAGCAGTCTGGGACTAATCGGGGAGCTGTTTTTT.

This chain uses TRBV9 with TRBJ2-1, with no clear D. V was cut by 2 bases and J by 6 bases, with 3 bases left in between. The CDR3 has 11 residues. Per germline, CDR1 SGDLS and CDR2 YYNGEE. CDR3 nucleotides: TGTGCCAGCAGCGTGGCCAATGAGCAGTTCTTC. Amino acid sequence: CASSVANEQFF.

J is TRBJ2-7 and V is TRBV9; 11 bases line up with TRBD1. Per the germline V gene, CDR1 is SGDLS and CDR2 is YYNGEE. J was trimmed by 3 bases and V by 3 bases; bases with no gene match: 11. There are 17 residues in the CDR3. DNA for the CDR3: TGTGCCAGCAGCGCCGCCCTACCCGGGACAGGGGGCTACGAGCAGTACTTC. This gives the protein CASSAALPGTGGYEQYF. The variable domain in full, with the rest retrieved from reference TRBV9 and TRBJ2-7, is DSGVTQTPKHLITATGQRVTLRCSPRSGDLSVYWYQQSLDQGLQFLIQYYNGEERAKGNILERFSAQQFPDLHSELNLSSLELGDSALYFCASSAALPGTGGYEQYFGPGTRLTVT.

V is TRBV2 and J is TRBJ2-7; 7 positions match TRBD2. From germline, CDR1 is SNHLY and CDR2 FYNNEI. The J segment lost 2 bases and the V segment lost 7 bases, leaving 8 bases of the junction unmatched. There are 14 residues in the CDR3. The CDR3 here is CASTSSGLAYEQYF. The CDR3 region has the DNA TGTGCCAGCACTTCTAGCGGACTCGCCTACGAGCAGTACTTC.

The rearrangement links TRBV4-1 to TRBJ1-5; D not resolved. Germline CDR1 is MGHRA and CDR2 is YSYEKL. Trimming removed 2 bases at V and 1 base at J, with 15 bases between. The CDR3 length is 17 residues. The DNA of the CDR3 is TGCGCCAGCAGCCAAATTCCGTGGGCGTGGAGCAATCAGCCCCAGCATTTT. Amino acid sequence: CASSQIPWAWSNQPQHF.

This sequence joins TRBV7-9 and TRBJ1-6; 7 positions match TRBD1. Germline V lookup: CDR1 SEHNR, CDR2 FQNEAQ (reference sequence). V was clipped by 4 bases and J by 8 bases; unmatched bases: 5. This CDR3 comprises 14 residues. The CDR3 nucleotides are TGTGCCAGCAGCTATACAGGGGTAGATTCACCCCTCCACTTT. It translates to CASSYTGVDSPLHF.

CDR3 residues: CASSRLAGGGGEQFF. Here the CDR3 DNA reads TGTGCCAGCAGTCGCCTAGCGGGAGGGGGTGGTGAGCAGTTCTTC. V gene TRBV2 combines with J gene TRBJ2-1; 12 bases are shared with TRBD2. The junction had 8 bases not matched to a gene; V was cut back by 5 bases and J by 9 bases. CDR3 length: 15 residues. CDR1 is SNHLY, CDR2 FYNNEI, per germline.

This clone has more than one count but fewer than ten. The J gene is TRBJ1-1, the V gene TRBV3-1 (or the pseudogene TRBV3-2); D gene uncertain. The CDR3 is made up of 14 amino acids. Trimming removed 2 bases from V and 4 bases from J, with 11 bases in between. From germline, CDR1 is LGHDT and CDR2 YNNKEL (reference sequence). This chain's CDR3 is CASSQPGFGTEAFF. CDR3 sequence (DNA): TGTGCCAGCAGCCAACCGGGGTTCGGCACTGAAGCTTTCTTT.

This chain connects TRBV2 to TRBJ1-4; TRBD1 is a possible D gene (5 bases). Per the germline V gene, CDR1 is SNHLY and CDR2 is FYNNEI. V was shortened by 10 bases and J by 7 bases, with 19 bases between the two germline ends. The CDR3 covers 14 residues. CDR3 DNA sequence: TGTGCCACCACCGTACGGCAGGGAGGTGAAAAACTGTTTTTT. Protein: CATTVRQGGEKLFF.

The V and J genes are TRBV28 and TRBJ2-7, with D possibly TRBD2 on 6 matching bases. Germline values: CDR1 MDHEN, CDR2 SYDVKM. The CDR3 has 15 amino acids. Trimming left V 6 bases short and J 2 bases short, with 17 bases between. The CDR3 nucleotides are TGTGCCAGCAGCCCACTGGCGGGACCCCCCTACGAGCAGTACTTC. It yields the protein CASSPLAGPPYEQYF.

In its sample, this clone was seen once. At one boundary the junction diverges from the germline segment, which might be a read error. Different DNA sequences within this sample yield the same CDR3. The CDR3 spells CRQDSNYGYTF. Written as DNA, the CDR3 is TGTCGACAGGACTCTAACTATGGCTACACCTTC. The chain uses TRBV20-1 and TRBJ1-2; possibly TRBD1 for D (6 bases). The germline V gene has CDR1 DFQATT and CDR2 SNEGSKA (reference sequence). This CDR3 has 11 residues.

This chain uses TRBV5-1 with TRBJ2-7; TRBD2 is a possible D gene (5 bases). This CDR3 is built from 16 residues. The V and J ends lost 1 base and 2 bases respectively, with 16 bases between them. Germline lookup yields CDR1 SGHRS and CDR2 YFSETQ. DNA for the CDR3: TGCGCCAGCAGCTTGCTTAGCGTAGGGAAAGCCTACGAGCAGTACTTC. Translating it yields CASSLLSVGKAYEQYF. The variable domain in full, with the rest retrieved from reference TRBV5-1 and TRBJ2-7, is KAGVTQTPRYLIKTRGQQVTLSCSPISGHRSVSWYQQTPGQGLQFLFEYFSETQRNKGNFPGRFSGRQFSNSRSEMNVSTLELGDSALYLCASSLLSVGKAYEQYFGPGTRLTVT.